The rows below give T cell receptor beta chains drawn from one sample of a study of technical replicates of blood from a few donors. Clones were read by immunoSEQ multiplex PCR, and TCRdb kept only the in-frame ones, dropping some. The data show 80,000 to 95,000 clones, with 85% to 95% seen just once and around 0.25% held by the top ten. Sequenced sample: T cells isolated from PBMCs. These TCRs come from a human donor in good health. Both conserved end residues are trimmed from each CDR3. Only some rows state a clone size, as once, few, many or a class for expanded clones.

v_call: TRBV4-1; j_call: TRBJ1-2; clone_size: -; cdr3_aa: ASSQDIGQLRGYGYT
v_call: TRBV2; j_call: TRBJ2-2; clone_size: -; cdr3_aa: ASSLGTSGAGELF
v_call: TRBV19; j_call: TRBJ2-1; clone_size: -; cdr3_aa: ASSITLGTFNEQF
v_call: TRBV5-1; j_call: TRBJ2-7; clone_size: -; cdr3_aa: ASSLLQGPYEQY
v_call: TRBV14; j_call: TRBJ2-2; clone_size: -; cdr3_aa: ASSERGGAGELF
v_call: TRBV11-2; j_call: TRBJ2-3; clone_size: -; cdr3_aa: ASSFGTGSTDTQY
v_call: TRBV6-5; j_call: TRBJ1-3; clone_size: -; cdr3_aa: ASSPGQSGNTIY
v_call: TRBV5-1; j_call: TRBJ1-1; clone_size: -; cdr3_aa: ASSSGDFYGGDNEAF
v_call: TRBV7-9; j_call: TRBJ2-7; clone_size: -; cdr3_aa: ASSLVEGYEQY
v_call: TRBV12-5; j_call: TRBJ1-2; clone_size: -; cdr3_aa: ASVAAGKSWGYT
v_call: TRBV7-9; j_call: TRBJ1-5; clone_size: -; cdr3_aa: ASSSTGPQH
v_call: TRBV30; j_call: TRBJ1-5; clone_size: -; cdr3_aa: AWSSGQGAEQPQH
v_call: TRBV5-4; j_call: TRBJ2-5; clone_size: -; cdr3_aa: ASSLQGGPGETQY
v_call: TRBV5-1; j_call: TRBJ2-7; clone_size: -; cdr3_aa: ASSLDPGKSYEQY
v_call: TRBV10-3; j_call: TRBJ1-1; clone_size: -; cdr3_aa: AISADRVGAF
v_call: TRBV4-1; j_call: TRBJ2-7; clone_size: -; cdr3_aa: ASSLSTGGFSYEQY
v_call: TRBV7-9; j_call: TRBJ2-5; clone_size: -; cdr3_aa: ASSLMAGAVETQY
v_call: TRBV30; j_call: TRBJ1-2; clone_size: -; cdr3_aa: AWSRGPGRLGSWGYT
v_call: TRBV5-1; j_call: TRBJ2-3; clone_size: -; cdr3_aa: ASSSGQGSTDTQY
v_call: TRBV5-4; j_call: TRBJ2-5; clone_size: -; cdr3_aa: ASSLDGLAGAEETQY
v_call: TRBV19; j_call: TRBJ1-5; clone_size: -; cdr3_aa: ASSATGSFNQPQH
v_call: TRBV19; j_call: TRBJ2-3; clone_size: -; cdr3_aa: ASSINQGRRDTQY
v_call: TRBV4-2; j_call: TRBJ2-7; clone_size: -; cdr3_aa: ASSQTGTSDDEQY
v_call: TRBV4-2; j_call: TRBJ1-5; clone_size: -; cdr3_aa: ASSHSTDQPQH
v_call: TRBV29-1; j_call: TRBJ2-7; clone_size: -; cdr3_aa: SYRTGQGSGEQY
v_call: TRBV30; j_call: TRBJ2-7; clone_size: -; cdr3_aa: AWSVQAIIYEQY
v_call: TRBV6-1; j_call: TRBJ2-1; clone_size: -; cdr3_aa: ASREKILAGFSYNEQF
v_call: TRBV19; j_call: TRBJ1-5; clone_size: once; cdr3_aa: ASSFETARGFGQPQH
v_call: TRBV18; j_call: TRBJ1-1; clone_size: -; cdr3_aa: ASSPGQNTEAF
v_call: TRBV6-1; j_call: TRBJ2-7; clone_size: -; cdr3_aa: ASSDPWAGADYEQY
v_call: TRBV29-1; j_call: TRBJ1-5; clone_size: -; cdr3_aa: SVEVRTGKLNQPQH
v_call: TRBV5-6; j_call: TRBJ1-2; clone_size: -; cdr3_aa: ASSLAGTDYGYT
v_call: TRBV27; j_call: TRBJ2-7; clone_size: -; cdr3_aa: ASSPPLAGEQY
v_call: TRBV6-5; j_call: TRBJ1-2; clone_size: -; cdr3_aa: ASTPKDRVYGYT
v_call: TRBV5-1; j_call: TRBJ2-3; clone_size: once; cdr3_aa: ASSFPGGWADTQY
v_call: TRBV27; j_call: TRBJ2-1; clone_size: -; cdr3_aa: ASSLLTSGRSDEQF
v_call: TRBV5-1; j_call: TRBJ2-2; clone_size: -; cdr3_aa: ASSLVGIPANTGELF
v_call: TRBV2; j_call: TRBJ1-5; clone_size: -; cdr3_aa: ASSPGLRYQPQH
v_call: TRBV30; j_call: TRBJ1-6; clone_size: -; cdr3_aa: AWSVQGSPLH
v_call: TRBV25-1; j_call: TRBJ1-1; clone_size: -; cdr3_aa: ASSEYVTGGNTEAF
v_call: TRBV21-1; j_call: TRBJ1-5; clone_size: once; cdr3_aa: ASSKGLARGFDQPQH
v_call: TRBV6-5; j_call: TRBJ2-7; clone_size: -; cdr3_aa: ASSYSSGQVSYEQY
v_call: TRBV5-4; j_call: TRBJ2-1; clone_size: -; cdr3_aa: ASSIPSGGVDEQF
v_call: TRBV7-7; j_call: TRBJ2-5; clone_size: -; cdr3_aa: ASSLELTPHQETQY
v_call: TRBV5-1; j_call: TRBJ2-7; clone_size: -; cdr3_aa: ASSRDRGYEQY
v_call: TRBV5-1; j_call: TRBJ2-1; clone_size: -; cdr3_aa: ASRGTSASSYNEQF
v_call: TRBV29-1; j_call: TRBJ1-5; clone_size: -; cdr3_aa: SVVGGIGQPQH
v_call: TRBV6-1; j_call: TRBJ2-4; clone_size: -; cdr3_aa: ASSERDREAKNIQY
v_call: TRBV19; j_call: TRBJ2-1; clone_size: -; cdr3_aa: ASRITGGSYNEQF
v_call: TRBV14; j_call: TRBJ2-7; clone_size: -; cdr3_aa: ASSHFGSGTSGTLPSYEQY
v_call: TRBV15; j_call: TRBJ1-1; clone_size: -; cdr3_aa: ATSRATGNTEAF
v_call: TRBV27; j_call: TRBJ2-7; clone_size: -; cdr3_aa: ASSALVDRGSLRSYEQY
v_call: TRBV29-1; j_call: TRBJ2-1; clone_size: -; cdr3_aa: SVESGPSSYNEQF
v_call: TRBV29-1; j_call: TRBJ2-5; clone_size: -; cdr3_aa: SVTSGSSRETQY